Listed here are 7 T cell receptor beta chains from one sample, sequenced in a study of T cell responses to AZD1222 COVID-19 vaccine. The assay was immunoSEQ multiplex PCR, and TCRdb's table has in-frame clones only and misses some. The sample holds about 110,000 clones; about 91% are singletons and the top ten take 7.5%. The sample here was peripheral blood, taken on day 0 of AZD1222 vaccination. All receptors come from an adult in good health.

The CDR3 DNA is TGTGCCAGCAGCCAAGAGAGAACACAAACTAATGAAAAACTGTTTTTT. This encodes CASSQERTQTNEKLFF. V usage is TRBV4-2 and J usage is TRBJ1-4; D is ambiguous. Germline V gene lookup returns CDR1 LGHNA and CDR2 YNFKEQ. The V and J ends lost 0 bases and 1 base respectively, with 9 bases between them. This CDR3 contains 16 residues.

The rearrangement links TRBV5-4 to TRBJ1-6, with a possible D match to TRBD1 (5 bases). V shed 0 bases and J shed 3 bases, with 13 bases lying between them. Germline CDR1 and CDR2: SGHNT and YYREEE (reference sequence). The CDR3 is 17 amino acids. The CDR3 protein is CASSLAAGSNYNSPLHF. The CDR3 DNA is TGTGCCAGCAGCTTGGCGGCAGGGAGTAACTATAATTCACCCCTCCACTTT. Variable domain in full (rest from reference TRBV5-4 and TRBJ1-6): ETGVTQSPTHLIKTRGQQVTLRCSSQSGHNTVSWYQQALGQGPQFIFQYYREEENGRGNFPPRFSGLQFPNYSSELNVNALELDDSALYLCASSLAAGSNYNSPLHFGNGTRLTVT.

The chain employs TRBV2 and TRBJ1-1; a possible D gene is TRBD1 (6 bases). The CDR3 length is 13 residues. From germline, CDR1 is SNHLY and CDR2 FYNNEI. V was shortened by 6 bases and J by 4 bases, with 12 bases between the two germline ends. The CDR3 DNA is TGTGCCAGCAGGGAGGACAGACCCACTGAAGCTTTCTTT. It translates to CASREDRPTEAFF.

J is TRBJ1-1 and V is TRBV7-2, with unresolved D. Trimming left V 2 bases short and J 5 bases short, with 18 bases between. The CDR3 contains 16 residues. Germline V gene lookup returns CDR1 SGHTA and CDR2 FQGNSA. The CDR3 spells CASSLQHGLGGTEAFF. The CDR3 DNA follows: TGTGCCAGCAGCTTACAACACGGCTTGGGTGGGACTGAAGCTTTCTTT.

The V gene is TRBV18, the J gene TRBJ1-5; D perhaps matches TRBD1 (6 bases). The ends were cut back, 2 bases at V and 5 bases at J, with 7 bases in the middle. Germline lookup yields CDR1 KGHSH and CDR2 LQKENI. This CDR3 has 13 residues. DNA of the CDR3: TGTGCCAGCTCACCATCAGGGGATCAGCCCCAGCATTTT. Residues: CASSPSGDQPQHF.

DNA of the CDR3: TGTGCCAGTAGTGCGGACCAAGAGACCCAGTACTTC. Amino acid sequence: CASSADQETQYF. The chain is built from TRBV19 and TRBJ2-5; D is unresolved. CDR1 is LNHDA and CDR2 is SQIVND in the germline V gene (reference sequence). This CDR3 spans 12 amino acids. V lost 5 bases and J lost 0, with 4 bases in between.

The rearrangement uses TRBV7-9 and TRBJ1-1, with no clear D. With 5 bases removed from V and 7 bases from J, the gap between germline ends came to 23 bases. The CDR3 totals 16 residues. Germline V gene lookup returns CDR1 SEHNR and CDR2 FQNEAQ (reference sequence). CDR3 DNA: TGTGCCAGCAGCCCAGGCGGCTCACGCGGTGGGGTTGAAGCTTTCTTT. Translating gives CASSPGGSRGGVEAFF.